Below, one T cell receptor (beta chain) is given with its context. Other DNA sequences in the sample encode the same CDR3. Some clones are missing from TCRdb's copy, which holds only in-frame ones; the method was immunoSEQ multiplex PCR. The repertoire holds a few hundred thousand clones, with approximately 83% as singletons. This record comes from a study of blood T cell repertoires in COVID-19. Germline CDR1 is KGHSH and CDR2 is LQKENI. The CDR3 extends over 13 amino acids. V lost 0 bases, J lost 5 bases, and 7 bases lay in between. This clonotype was obtained from a woman aged 55-69 years with acute or convalescent COVID-19. The chain couples TRBV18 to TRBJ2-5; weak D call: TRBD2 (5 bases). The sequenced material came from peripheral blood. The CDR3 is CASSPPRGETQYF. The CDR3 DNA follows: TGTGCCAGCTCACCACCCCGCGGGGAGACCCAGTACTTC.